Below, 6 T cell receptor beta chains from the same sample are listed, as sequenced in a study of T cell responses to AZD1222 COVID-19 vaccine. TCRdb keeps only in-frame clones here, not all; method: immunoSEQ multiplex PCR. The sample lists tens of thousands of clones; over 60% were seen once. The material was peripheral blood, obtained on day 0 of AZD1222 vaccination. These receptors came from an adult in good health.

V gene TRBV19 combines with J gene TRBJ1-3; 7 bases are shared with TRBD1. Trimming took 4 bases from V and 1 from J; bases not matched to a gene: 4. The CDR3 is 15 amino acids. Germline V CDR1 and CDR2: LNHDA, SQIVND (reference sequence). In DNA form, the CDR3 reads TGTGCCAGTAGTAAGGGGGCTGTTTCTGGAAACACCATATATTTT. Translating it yields CASSKGAVSGNTIYF.

This clone was observed a single time. The rearrangement joins TRBV7-2 to TRBJ1-2; D remains ambiguous. V was cut by 1 base and J by 2 bases, with 11 bases left in between. The CDR3 spans 15 residues. Germline V CDR1 and CDR2: SGHTA, FQGNSA. Written as DNA, the CDR3 is TGTGCCAGCAGCTTAGTGGGGATACCCAACTATGGCTACACCTTC. It is translated as CASSLVGIPNYGYTF. The variable domain in full, with the rest retrieved from reference TRBV7-2 and TRBJ1-2, is GAGVSQSPSNKVTEKGKDVELRCDPISGHTALYWYRQSLGQGLEFLIYFQGNSAPDKSGLPSDRFSAERTGGSVSTLTIQRTQQEDSAVYLCASSLVGIPNYGYTFGSGTRLTVV.

The rearrangement joins TRBV30 to TRBJ1-4; perhaps TRBD1 as D (5 bases). Germline CDR1 reads GTSNPN; CDR2 reads SVGIG (reference sequence). Trimming removed 2 bases from V and 7 bases from J, with 20 bases in between. CDR3 size: 16 residues. CDR3 sequence reads: CAWSIGGTLFGEKLFF. The CDR3 DNA reads as TGTGCCTGGAGTATCGGGGGGACTTTGTTCGGTGAAAAACTGTTTTTT. The full variable domain, its missing parts supplied by reference TRBV30 and TRBJ1-4, is SQTIHQWPATLVQPVGSPLSLECTVEGTSNPNLYWYRQAAGRGLQLLFYSVGIGQISSEVPQNLSASRPQDRQFILSSKKLLLSDSGFYLCAWSIGGTLFGEKLFFGSGTQLSVL.

This clone was seen just once. The V gene is TRBV12-3 or TRBV12-4, the J gene TRBJ1-1, with D perhaps TRBD1 (5 bases). The V and J ends lost 1 base and 7 bases respectively, with 10 bases between them. The CDR3 length is 13 residues. The CDR3 region has the DNA TGTGCCAGCAGTTTAGAGTGGGGGAATGAAGCTTTCTTT. This translates into CASSLEWGNEAFF.

The chain links TRBV12-3 or TRBV12-4 to TRBJ1-2, with a weak D call TRBD1 (5 bases). Trimming took off 3 bases at V and 8 bases at J, with 13 bases between the two ends. CDR3 length: 13 amino acids. The CDR3 nucleotides read TGTGCCAGCAGTTTTTGGGGGAGTGGAGGCTACACCTTC. Residues: CASSFWGSGGYTF.

The CDR3 sequence: CASSRTGGLGETQYF. The CDR3 DNA sequence: TGTGCCAGCAGCCGGACAGGGGGCTTGGGTGAGACCCAGTACTTC. The rearrangement links TRBV7-9 to TRBJ2-5, with TRBD1 identical over 11 bases. This CDR3 spans 15 amino acids. The V gene end was trimmed by 5 bases and the J gene end by 5 bases; junction bases not matched to a gene: 7. Germline values: CDR1 SEHNR, CDR2 FQNEAQ (reference sequence).